These 7 T cell receptor beta chains originate from one sample sequenced in a study of blood T cell repertoires in COVID-19. The repertoire was sequenced with immunoSEQ multiplex PCR; TCRdb's copy has only in-frame clones and lacks some. Of about 170,000 clones in the sample, around 83% were seen once. Sequenced: PBMCs or T cells enriched from blood (not recorded which). These receptors originate from a woman between 45 and 65 years old in a cohort exposed to, infected with or recovered from COVID-19 (not recorded which).

This chain connects TRBV3-1 (or the pseudogene TRBV3-2) to TRBJ2-1, with D unresolved. V was shortened by 1 base and J by 4 bases, with 8 bases between the two germline ends. CDR3 length equals 14 residues. The germline V gene encodes CDR1 LGHDT and CDR2 YNNKEL (reference sequence). CDR3 sequence (DNA): TGTGCCAGCAGCCAAGTTGCCGGGTACAATGAGCAGTTCTTC. Translated, it gives CASSQVAGYNEQFF.

The CDR3, as DNA: TGTGCCAGTAGTATAATGGAGGGGCTGAACACTGAAGCTTTCTTT. Translation: CASSIMEGLNTEAFF. V usage is TRBV19 and J usage is TRBJ1-1; possible D gene TRBD1, 5 bases. CDR3 length equals 15 residues. Germline V gene lookup returns CDR1 LNHDA and CDR2 SQIVND (reference sequence). V shed 2 bases and J shed 0 bases, with 10 bases lying between them.

The CDR3 protein is CASSRSGGTNTGELFF. The CDR3 DNA reads TGTGCCAGCAGCCGAAGCGGGGGGACGAACACCGGGGAGCTGTTTTTT. V is TRBV3-1 (or the pseudogene TRBV3-2) and J is TRBJ2-2; 9 nucleotides agree with TRBD2. After removal of 4 bases from V and 0 bases from J, the junction contained 3 bases not matched to a gene. CDR1 and CDR2 (germline): LGHDT, YNNKEL (reference sequence). CDR3 size: 16 residues.

This clone has a single count. The chain carries TRBV27 and TRBJ2-1, with TRBD2 matching over 7 bases. The CDR3 totals 18 residues. The trim removed 3 bases at V and 4 bases at J, leaving 15 bases unmatched. Germline V gene data show CDR1 as MNHEY and CDR2 as SMNVEV (reference sequence). CDR3 nucleotides: TGTGCCAGCAGTTTCCGCCCAGCCGCGGGGGAGGCTTACAATGAGCAGTTCTTC. Protein: CASSFRPAAGEAYNEQFF.

The count of this clone is one. The chain links TRBV5-4 to TRBJ1-3, with 9 bases fitting TRBD1. CDR3 length equals 16 residues. V trimming: 2 bases; J trimming: 0 bases; junction bases outside the gene matches: 3. CDR1 and CDR2 from the germline V gene are SGHNT and YYREEE (reference sequence). CDR3 bases: TGTGCCAGCAGCTTCCCACAGGGGGCCTCTGGAAACACCATATATTTT. It specifies CASSFPQGASGNTIYF. The full variable domain, completed using reference TRBV5-4 and TRBJ1-3, is ETGVTQSPTHLIKTRGQQVTLRCSSQSGHNTVSWYQQALGQGPQFIFQYYREEENGRGNFPPRFSGLQFPNYSSELNVNALELDDSALYLCASSFPQGASGNTIYFGEGSWLTVV.

This clone was seen a few times. CDR3 sequence: CASSNNGLAVVDEQYF. In DNA form, the CDR3 reads TGTGCCAGCAGCAACAACGGACTAGCGGTAGTAGACGAGCAGTACTTC. The chain couples TRBV3-1 (or the pseudogene TRBV3-2) to TRBJ2-7; 10 positions match TRBD2. There are 16 residues in the CDR3. The ends lost 5 bases at V and 5 bases at J; junction bases unmatched: 12. Germline assignment: CDR1 LGHDT and CDR2 YNNKEL (reference sequence).

The chain carries TRBV6-5 and TRBJ1-2; D is perhaps TRBD1 (6 bases). Between the trimmed V and J ends, which lost 6 bases and 8 bases, there was a span of 10 bases. Germline V gives CDR1 MNHEY, CDR2 SVGAGI. The CDR3 is made up of 11 amino acids. As DNA, the CDR3 is TGTGCCAGCAGCCAGGGGAACGGCTACACCTTC. Its translation: CASSQGNGYTF.